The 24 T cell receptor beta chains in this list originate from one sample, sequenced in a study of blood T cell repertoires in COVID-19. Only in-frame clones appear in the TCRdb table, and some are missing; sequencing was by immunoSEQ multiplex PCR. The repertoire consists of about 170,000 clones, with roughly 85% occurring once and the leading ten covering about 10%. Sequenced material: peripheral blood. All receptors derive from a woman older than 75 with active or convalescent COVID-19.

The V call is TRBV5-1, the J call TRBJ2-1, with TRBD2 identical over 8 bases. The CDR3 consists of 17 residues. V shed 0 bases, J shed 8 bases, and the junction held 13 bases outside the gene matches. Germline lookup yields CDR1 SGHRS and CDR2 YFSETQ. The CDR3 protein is CASSLGRSGSRRDEQFF. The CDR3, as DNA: TGCGCCAGCAGCTTGGGGAGGAGCGGGAGTAGAAGGGATGAGCAGTTCTTC.

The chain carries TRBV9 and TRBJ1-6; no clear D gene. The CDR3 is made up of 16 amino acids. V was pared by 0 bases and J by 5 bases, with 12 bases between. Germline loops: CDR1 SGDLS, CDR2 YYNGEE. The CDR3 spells CASSVAAVLNNSPLHF. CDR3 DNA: TGTGCCAGCAGCGTAGCTGCGGTTCTCAATAATTCACCCCTCCACTTT.

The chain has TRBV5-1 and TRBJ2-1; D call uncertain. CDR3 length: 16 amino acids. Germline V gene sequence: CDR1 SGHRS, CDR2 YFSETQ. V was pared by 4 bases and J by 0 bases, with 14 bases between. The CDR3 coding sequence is TGCGCCAGCAGCCCTGTATCCTCTCCCTCCTACAATGAGCAGTTCTTC. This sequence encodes CASSPVSSPSYNEQFF. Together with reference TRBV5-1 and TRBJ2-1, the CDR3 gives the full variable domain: KAGVTQTPRYLIKTRGQQVTLSCSPISGHRSVSWYQQTPGQGLQFLFEYFSETQRNKGNFPGRFSGRQFSNSRSEMNVSTLELGDSALYLCASSPVSSPSYNEQFFGPGTRLTVL.

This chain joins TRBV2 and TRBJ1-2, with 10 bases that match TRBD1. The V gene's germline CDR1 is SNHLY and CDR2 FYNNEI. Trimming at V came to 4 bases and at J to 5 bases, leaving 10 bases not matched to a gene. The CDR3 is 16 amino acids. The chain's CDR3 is CASSAGGQGKGYGYTF. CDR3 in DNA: TGTGCCAGCAGTGCAGGGGGACAGGGGAAAGGATATGGCTACACCTTC.

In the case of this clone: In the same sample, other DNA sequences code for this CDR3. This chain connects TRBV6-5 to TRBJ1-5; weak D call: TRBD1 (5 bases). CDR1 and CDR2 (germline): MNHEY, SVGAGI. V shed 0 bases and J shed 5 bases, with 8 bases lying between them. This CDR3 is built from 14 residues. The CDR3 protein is CASSYSGGDQPQHF. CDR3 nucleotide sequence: TGTGCCAGCAGTTACTCCGGGGGGGATCAGCCCCAGCATTTT.

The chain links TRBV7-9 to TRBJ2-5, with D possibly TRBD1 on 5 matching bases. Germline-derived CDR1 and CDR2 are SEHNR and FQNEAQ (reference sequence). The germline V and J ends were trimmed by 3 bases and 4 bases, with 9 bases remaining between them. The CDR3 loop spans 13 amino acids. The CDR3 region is CASSFQGAETQYF. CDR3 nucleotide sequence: TGTGCCAGCAGCTTTCAGGGTGCAGAGACCCAGTACTTC.

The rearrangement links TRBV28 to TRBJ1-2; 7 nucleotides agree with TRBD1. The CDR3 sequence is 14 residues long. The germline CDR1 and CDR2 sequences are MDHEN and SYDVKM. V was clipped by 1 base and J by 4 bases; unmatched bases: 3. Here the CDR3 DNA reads TGTGCCAGCAGTTTATCGGACAGGTCCTATGGCTACACCTTC. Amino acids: CASSLSDRSYGYTF.

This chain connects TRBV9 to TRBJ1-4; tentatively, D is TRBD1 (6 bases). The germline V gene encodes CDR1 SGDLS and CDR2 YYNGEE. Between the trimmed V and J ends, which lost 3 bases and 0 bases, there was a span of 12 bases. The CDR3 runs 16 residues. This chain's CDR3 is CASSGPGTTTNEKLFF. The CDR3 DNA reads TGTGCCAGCAGCGGACCCGGGACAACAACTAATGAAAAACTGTTTTTT.

This CDR3 is CASSAGQGARYEKLFF. DNA for the CDR3: TGTGCCAGCTCTGCCGGACAGGGGGCGAGGTACGAAAAACTGTTTTTT. The chain employs TRBV18 and TRBJ1-4; 11 nucleotides line up with TRBD1. V gave up 6 bases and J gave up 8 bases; unmatched junction bases: 11. Germline CDR1 KGHSH, CDR2 LQKENI. The CDR3 is 16 amino acids. Looking up the rest from reference TRBV18 and TRBJ1-4 gives the full variable domain: NAGVMQNPRHLVRRRGQEARLRCSPMKGHSHVYWYRQLPEEGLKFMVYLQKENIIDESGMPKERFSAEFPKEGPSILRIQQVVRGDSAAYFCASSAGQGARYEKLFFGSGTQLSVL.

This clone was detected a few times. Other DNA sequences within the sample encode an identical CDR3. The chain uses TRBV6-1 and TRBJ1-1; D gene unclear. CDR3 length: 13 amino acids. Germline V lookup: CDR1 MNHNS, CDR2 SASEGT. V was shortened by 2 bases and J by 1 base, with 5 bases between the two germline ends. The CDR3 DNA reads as TGTGCCAGCAGTGAAACGGGGAACACTGAAGCTTTCTTT. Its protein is CASSETGNTEAFF.

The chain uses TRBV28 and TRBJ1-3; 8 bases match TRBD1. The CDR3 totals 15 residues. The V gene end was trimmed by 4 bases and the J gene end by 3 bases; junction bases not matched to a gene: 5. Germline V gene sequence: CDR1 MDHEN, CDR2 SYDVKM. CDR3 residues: CASSSQGARGNTIYF. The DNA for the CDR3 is TGTGCCAGCAGTTCGCAGGGGGCGCGTGGAAACACCATATATTTT.

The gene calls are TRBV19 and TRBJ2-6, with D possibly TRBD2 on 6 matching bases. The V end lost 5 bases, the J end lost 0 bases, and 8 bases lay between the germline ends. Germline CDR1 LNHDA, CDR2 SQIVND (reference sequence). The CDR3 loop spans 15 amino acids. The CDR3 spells CASSYGSSGANVLTF. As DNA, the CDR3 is TGTGCCAGTAGTTACGGGAGCTCTGGGGCCAACGTCCTGACTTTC.

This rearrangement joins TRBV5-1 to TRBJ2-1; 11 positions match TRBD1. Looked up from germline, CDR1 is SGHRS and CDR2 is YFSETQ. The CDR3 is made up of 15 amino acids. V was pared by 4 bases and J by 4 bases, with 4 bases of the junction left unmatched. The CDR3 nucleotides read TGCGCCAGCAGCCCCGGGACAGGGGGATACAATGAGCAGTTCTTC. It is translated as CASSPGTGGYNEQFF.

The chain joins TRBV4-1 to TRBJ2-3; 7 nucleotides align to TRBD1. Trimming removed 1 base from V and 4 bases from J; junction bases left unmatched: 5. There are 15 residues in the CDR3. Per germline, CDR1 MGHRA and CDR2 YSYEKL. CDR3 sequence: CASSQVGRGSDTQYF. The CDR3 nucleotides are TGCGCCAGCAGCCAAGTGGGCAGGGGGTCAGATACGCAGTATTTT.

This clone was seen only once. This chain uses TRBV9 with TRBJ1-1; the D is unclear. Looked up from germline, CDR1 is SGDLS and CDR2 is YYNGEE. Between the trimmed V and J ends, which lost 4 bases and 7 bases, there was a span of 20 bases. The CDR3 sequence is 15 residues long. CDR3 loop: CASSTTLSRSGEAFF. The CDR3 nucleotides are TGTGCCAGCAGCACGACCCTAAGTAGGTCAGGTGAAGCTTTCTTT.

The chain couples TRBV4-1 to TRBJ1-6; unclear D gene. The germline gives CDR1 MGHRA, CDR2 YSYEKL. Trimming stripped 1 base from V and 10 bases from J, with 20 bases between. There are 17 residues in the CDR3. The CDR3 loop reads CASSQGSQAGGRSPLHF. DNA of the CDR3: TGCGCCAGCAGCCAAGGGAGCCAGGCCGGAGGACGATCACCCCTCCACTTT.

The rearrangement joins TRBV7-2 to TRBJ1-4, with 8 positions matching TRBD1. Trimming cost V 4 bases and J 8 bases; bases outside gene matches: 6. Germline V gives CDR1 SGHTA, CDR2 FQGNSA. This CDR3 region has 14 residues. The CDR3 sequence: CASSSDRVKEKLFF. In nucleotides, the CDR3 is TGTGCCAGCAGCTCGGACAGGGTCAAGGAAAAACTGTTTTTT.

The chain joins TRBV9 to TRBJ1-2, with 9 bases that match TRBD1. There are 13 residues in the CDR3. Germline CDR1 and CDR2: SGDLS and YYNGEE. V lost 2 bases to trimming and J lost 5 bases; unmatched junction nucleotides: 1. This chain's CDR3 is CASSVDRGYGYTF. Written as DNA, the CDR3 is TGTGCCAGCAGCGTTGACAGGGGGTATGGCTACACCTTC.

CDR3 nucleotide sequence: TGCGCCAGCAGCCAAGTAGGGACAGCTAACTATGGCTACACCTTC. This translates into CASSQVGTANYGYTF. The chain carries TRBV4-1 and TRBJ1-2, with 7 bases lining up with TRBD1. CDR3 size: 15 residues. Germline V gene sequence: CDR1 MGHRA, CDR2 YSYEKL. V trimming: 1 base; J trimming: 0 bases; junction bases outside the gene matches: 2.

The CDR3: CASSWRSGDTEAFF. In nucleotides, the CDR3 is TGTGCCAGCAGCTGGAGGTCCGGTGACACTGAAGCTTTCTTT. The chain links TRBV5-6 to TRBJ1-1, with D unresolved. Germline-derived CDR1 and CDR2 are SGHDT and YYEEEE. The ends were cut back, 3 bases at V and 3 bases at J, with 12 bases in the middle. This CDR3 contains 14 residues.

CDR3 region: CAISESSASYNEQFF. CDR3 nucleotides: TGTGCCATCAGTGAGTCGAGCGCCTCGTACAATGAGCAGTTCTTC. The chain links TRBV10-3 to TRBJ2-1, with unresolved D. This CDR3 has 15 amino acids. V dropped 0 bases and J dropped 4 bases, with 10 bases sitting between them. Germline values: CDR1 ENHRY, CDR2 SYGVKD.

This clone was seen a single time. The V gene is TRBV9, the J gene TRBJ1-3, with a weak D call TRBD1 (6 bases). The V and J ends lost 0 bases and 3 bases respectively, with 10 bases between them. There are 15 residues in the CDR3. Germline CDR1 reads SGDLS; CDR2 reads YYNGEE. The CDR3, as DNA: TGTGCCAGCAGCGTAGCACAGGGTAATGGAAACACCATATATTTT. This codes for CASSVAQGNGNTIYF.

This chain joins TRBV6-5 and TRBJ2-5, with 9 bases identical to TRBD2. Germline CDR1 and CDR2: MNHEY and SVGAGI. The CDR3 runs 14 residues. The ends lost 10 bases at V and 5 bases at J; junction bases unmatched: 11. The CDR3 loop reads CATGPSGNSETQYF. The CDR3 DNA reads TGTGCCACAGGCCCTAGCGGGAATTCCGAGACCCAGTACTTC.

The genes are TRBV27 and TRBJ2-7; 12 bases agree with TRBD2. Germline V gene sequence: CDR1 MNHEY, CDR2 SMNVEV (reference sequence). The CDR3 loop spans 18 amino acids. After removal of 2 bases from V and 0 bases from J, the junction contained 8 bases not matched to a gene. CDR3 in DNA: TGTGCCAGCAGTTTAAAGACTAGCGGGAGTCCCTCCTCCTACGAGCAGTACTTC. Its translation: CASSLKTSGSPSSYEQYF.